The subject of this entry is one TCR beta chain. Donors, healthy HIV-negative adults, lacked recent acute infections or vaccinations. V was pared by 3 bases and J by 16 bases, with 19 bases between. This CDR3 has 13 amino acids. Germline loops: CDR1 SGHDN, CDR2 FVKESK. The sample originates from a study of shared clonotypes between healthy human individuals. Measured with immunoSEQ multiplex PCR; TCRdb has only the in-frame clones, and not every one. Counted here are about 680,000 clones, around 78% occurring once; the ten biggest clones make up around 1.7%. The sequencing sample was made of memory CD4+ T cells sorted from blood. Subset reported: CD45RA-negative fraction. The receptor was isolated from a woman aged 25-40 years in good health. This chain links TRBV14 with TRBJ2-1, with a weak D call TRBD2 (5 bases). In nucleotides, the CDR3 is TGTGCCAGCAGCCAGCTTACTAGTTCATACCCTTTCTTC. Encoded protein: CASSQLTSSYPFF. The full variable domain, with the rest looked up from reference TRBV14 and TRBJ2-1, is EAGVTQFPSHSVIEKGQTVTLRCDPISGHDNLYWYRRVMGKEIKFLLHFVKESKQDESGMPNNRFLAERTGGTYSTLKVQPAELEDSGVYFCASSQLTSSYPFFGPGTRLTVL.